The 2 T cell receptor beta chains below come from one sample, sequenced in a study of technical replicates of blood from several donors. Only in-frame clones appear in the TCRdb table, and some are missing; sequencing was by immunoSEQ multiplex PCR. Of tens of thousands of clones listed, roughly 98% are singletons. What was sequenced was T cells isolated from PBMCs. The receptors come from a human donor in good health.

The rearrangement uses TRBV7-3 and TRBJ2-1; D is perhaps TRBD2 (6 bases). V shed 1 base and J shed 0 bases, with 13 bases lying between them. The CDR3 has 17 residues. In germline, CDR1 is SGHTA, CDR2 FQGTGA. Here the CDR3 DNA reads TGTGCCAGCAGCTTAAGATGGGTAGCGGACTCCTACAATGAGCAGTTCTTC. The encoded protein is CASSLRWVADSYNEQFF.

The chain uses TRBV6-1 and TRBJ1-3; D gene uncertain. Trimming cost V 6 bases and J 0 bases, with 6 bases left between them. The CDR3 loop spans 13 amino acids. Germline CDR1 MNHNS, CDR2 SASEGT. The CDR3 protein is CASRQSSGNTIYF. The CDR3 DNA reads TGTGCCAGCAGACAGAGCTCTGGAAACACCATATATTTT.